This record concerns one T cell receptor beta chain sequence. Original processing notes: Estimation of nucleated cell counts relied on the amplification of reference gene primers. Produced via immunoSEQ multiplex PCR; TCRdb's table is partial and in-frame only. V, J and clone size are those of that table, while D and trimming were read from the DNA. The sample carries 95,000 to 100,000 clones, 85% recorded once. The record originates from a study of blood T cell repertoires in COVID-19. V shed 4 bases and J 0 bases; nucleotides not matched to a gene: 9. This CDR3 comprises 16 residues. Germline values: CDR1 SNHLY, CDR2 FYNNEI.

This sequence joins TRBV2 and TRBJ2-7, with 7 positions matching TRBD1. This receptor was taken from a woman aged 70 to 79 with active or convalescent COVID-19. The source material was peripheral blood. CDR3 DNA sequence: TGTGCCAGCAGTGGAACAGGGGCGACAAGCTCCTACGAGCAGTACTTC. Protein product: CASSGTGATSSYEQYF.